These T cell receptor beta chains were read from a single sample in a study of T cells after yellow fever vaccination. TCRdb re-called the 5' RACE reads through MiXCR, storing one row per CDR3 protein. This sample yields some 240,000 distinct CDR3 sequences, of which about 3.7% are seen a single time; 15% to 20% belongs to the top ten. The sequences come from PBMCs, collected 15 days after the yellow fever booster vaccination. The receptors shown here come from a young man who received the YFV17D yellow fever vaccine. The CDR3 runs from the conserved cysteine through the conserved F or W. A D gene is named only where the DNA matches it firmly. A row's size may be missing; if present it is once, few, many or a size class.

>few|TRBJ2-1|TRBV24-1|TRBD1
CATSDPGQGPSNEQFF
TGTGCCACCAGTGACCCGGGACAGGGCCCCTCCAATGAGCAGTTCTTC
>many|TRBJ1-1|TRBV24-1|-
CATSDLQKDMGTEAFF
TGTGCCACCAGTGATTTGCAAAAGGACATGGGTACTGAAGCTTTCTTT
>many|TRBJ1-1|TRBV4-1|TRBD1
CASGHGQDGAEAFF
TGCGCCAGCGGCCACGGACAGGATGGGGCTGAAGCTTTCTTT
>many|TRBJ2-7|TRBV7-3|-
CASSLYRSSYEQYF
TGTGCCAGCAGCCTTTACAGGAGCTCCTACGAGCAGTACTTC
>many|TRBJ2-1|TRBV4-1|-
CASSPTQADEQFF
TGCGCCAGCAGCCCGACCCAGGCAGATGAGCAGTTCTTC
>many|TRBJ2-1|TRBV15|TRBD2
CATSRSSGAYNEQFF
TGTGCCACCAGCAGGAGTAGCGGGGCCTACAATGAGCAGTTCTTC
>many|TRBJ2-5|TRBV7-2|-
CASSHPKGLGETQYF
TGTGCCAGCAGCCACCCTAAGGGCTTAGGGGAGACCCAGTACTTC
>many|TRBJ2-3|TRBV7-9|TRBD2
CASSPQGGGLDTQYF
TGTGCCAGCAGCCCCCAAGGCGGGGGGTTGGATACGCAGTATTTT
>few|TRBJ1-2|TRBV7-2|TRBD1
CASRESRGPWDGYTF
TGTGCCAGCAGGGAATCCAGGGGGCCTTGGGATGGCTACACCTTC
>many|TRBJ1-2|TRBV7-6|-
CASSLAGGDGYTF
TGTGCCAGCAGCTTAGCTGGGGGGGACGGCTACACCTTC
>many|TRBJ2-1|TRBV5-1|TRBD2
CASSRIPLAGLDNEQFF
TGCGCCAGCAGCCGTATTCCTCTAGCGGGGTTAGACAATGAGCAGTTCTTC
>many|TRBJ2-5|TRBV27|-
CASSSVVSGNRETQYF
TGTGCCAGCAGTTCTGTCGTTTCCGGGAACCGGGAGACCCAGTACTTC
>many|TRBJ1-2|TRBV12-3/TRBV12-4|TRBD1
CASSPGQGAVGYGYTF
TGTGCCAGCAGCCCGGGACAGGGGGCCGTTGGCTATGGCTACACCTTC
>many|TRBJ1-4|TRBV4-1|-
CASSPDGLNEKLFF
TGCGCCAGCAGCCCGGACGGGCTTAATGAAAAACTGTTTTTT
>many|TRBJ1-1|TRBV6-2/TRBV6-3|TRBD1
CASRKDQDRAAFF
TGTGCCAGCAGAAAGGACCAGGACAGGGCCGCTTTCTTT
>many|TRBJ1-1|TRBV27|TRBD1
CASSINRGSNTEAFF
TGTGCCAGCAGTATAAACAGGGGTTCGAACACTGAAGCTTTCTTT
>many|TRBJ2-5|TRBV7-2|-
CASSFPGRETQYF
TGTGCCAGCAGCTTCCCAGGACGGGAGACCCAGTACTTC
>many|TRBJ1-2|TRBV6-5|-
CASSYSRVGDYGYTF
TGTGCCAGCAGTTACTCCAGGGTTGGAGACTATGGCTACACCTTC
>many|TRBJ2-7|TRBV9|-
CASSQGPAGAIYEQYF
TGTGCCAGCTCCCAGGGACCTGCGGGGGCGATCTACGAGCAGTACTTC
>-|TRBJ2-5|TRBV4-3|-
CASSQDGGGVQETQYF
TGCGCCAGCAGCCAAGATGGAGGTGGGGTCCAAGAGACCCAGTACTTC
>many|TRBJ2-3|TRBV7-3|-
CASSLTSFGGPGTDTQYF
TGTGCCAGCAGCTTAACCTCCTTCGGGGGGCCTGGGACAGATACGCAGTATTTT
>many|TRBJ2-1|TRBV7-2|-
CASSIGPRNEQFF
TGTGCCAGCAGCATAGGGCCCCGAAATGAGCAGTTCTTC
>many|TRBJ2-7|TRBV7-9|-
CASSLGRTYSYEQYF
TGTGCCAGCAGCTTAGGCAGGACCTACTCCTACGAGCAGTACTTC
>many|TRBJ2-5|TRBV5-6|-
CASSYERRIQETQYF
TGTGCCAGCAGCTATGAAAGACGTATTCAAGAGACCCAGTACTTC
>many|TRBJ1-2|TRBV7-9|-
CASSAGTIYGYTF
TGTGCCAGCAGCGCCGGGACCATCTATGGCTACACCTTC
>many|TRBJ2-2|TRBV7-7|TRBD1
CASSFQGADGELFF
TGTGCTAGCAGCTTCCAGGGGGCTGACGGGGAGCTGTTTTTT
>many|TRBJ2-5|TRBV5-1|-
CASSLQGQETQHF
TGCGCCAGCAGCTTACAGGGCCAAGAGACCCAGCACTTC
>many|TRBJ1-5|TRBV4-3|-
CASGMTLRGQPQHF
TGCGCCAGCGGAATGACCCTAAGAGGTCAGCCCCAGCATTTT
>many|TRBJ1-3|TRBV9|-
CASSVDGNTIYF
TGTGCCAGCAGCGTAGACGGAAACACCATATATTTT
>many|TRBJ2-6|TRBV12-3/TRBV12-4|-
CASSLIGGVPPANVLTF
TGTGCCAGCAGTTTAATAGGGGGGGTACCTCCGGCCAACGTCCTGACTTTC
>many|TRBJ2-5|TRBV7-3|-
CASSLRPLRLNAGETQYF
TGTGCCAGCAGCTTAAGACCGTTGCGCCTTAATGCTGGAGAGACCCAGTACTTC
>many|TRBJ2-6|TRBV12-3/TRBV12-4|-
CASSSVLSGANVLTF
TGTGCCAGCAGTTCCGTGCTCTCTGGGGCCAACGTCCTGACTTTC
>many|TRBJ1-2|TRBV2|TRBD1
CASSDRQGYGGYTF
TGTGCCAGCAGTGACCGACAGGGGTATGGTGGCTACACCTTC
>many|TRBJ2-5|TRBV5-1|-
CASSLSLQQETQYF
TGCGCCAGCAGCTTGAGTTTACAGCAAGAGACCCAGTACTTC
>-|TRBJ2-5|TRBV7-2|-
CASSSQLRETQYF
TGTGCCAGCAGCTCCCAGCTGAGGGAGACCCAGTACTTC
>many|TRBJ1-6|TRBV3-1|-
CASSSQGSPLHF
TGTGCCAGCAGCTCCCAGGGTTCACCCCTCCACTTT
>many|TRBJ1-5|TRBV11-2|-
CASSLGFGSNQPQHF
TGTGCCAGCAGCTTAGGCTTTGGCAGCAATCAGCCCCAGCATTTT
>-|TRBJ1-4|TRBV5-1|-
CASSLQWAGNEKLFF
TGCGCCAGCAGCCTCCAGTGGGCAGGGAATGAAAAACTGTTTTTT
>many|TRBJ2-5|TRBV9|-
CASSVGGTEETQYF
TGTGCCAGCAGCGTAGGTGGGACGGAGGAGACCCAGTACTTC
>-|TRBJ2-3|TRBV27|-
CASSFRGIVTDTQYF
TGTGCCAGCAGTTTTCGGGGAATTGTCACAGATACGCAGTATTTT
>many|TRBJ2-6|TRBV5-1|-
CASSLEGQNNPGANVLTF
TGCGCCAGCAGCTTGGAGGGCCAGAACAACCCTGGGGCCAACGTCCTGACTTTC